One sample yielded the 18 T cell receptor beta chains listed below, sequenced in a study of blood T cells in healthy people across ages. For the second PCR, which ran for roughly 6 to 12 cycles, a sample-barcoded 5' primer and a J-beta primer mix were used. Via MiXCR, TCRdb re-called the 5' RACE reads, giving one row per CDR3 protein. The sample lists about 1.6 million distinct CDR3 sequences, about 32% occurring once. Sequencing was performed on blood. The origin of the receptors is a young woman in good health.

This clonotype was seen only a few times. The CDR3 sequence is CASSDSEENEQFF. CDR3 bases: TGTGCCAGCAGTGACTCGGAGGAGAATGAGCAGTTCTTC. The genes are TRBV6-4 and TRBJ2-1; possibly TRBD2 for D (5 bases). The V gene's germline CDR1 is MRHNA and CDR2 SNTAGT. Trimming cost V 0 bases and J 7 bases, with 7 bases left between them. The CDR3 sequence is 13 residues long.

This sequence joins TRBV3-1 and TRBJ2-7; 12 nucleotides line up with TRBD2. In germline, CDR1 is LGHDT, CDR2 YNNKEL (reference sequence). The CDR3 has 15 amino acids. V shed 3 bases, J shed 3 bases, and the junction held 3 bases outside the gene matches. Here the CDR3 reads CASSQSTSGGYEQYF. The CDR3 DNA reads as TGTGCCAGCAGCCAGTCGACTAGCGGGGGCTACGAGCAGTACTTC.

This sequence joins TRBV3-1 and TRBJ2-5, with unresolved D. The germline V gene has CDR1 LGHDT and CDR2 YNNKEL (reference sequence). The CDR3 runs 13 residues. The germline V and J ends were trimmed by 1 base and 5 bases, with 8 bases remaining between them. The DNA for the CDR3 is TGTGCCAGCAGCCAAGTTTTCGGGGAGACCCAGTACTTC. Its translation is CASSQVFGETQYF.

The rearrangement joins TRBV27 to TRBJ2-1; possibly TRBD1 or TRBD2 for D (5 bases each). CDR1 and CDR2 from the germline V gene are MNHEY and SMNVEV (reference sequence). With 0 bases removed from V and 7 bases from J, the gap between germline ends came to 13 bases. This CDR3 has 15 amino acids. CDR3 DNA sequence: TGTGCCAGCAGTTTATCGAGCGAGGGGCTAAATGAGCAGTTCTTC. This gives the protein CASSLSSEGLNEQFF.

The chain links TRBV27 to TRBJ2-7; weak D call: TRBD2 (6 bases). V was trimmed by 3 bases and J by 1 base, leaving 13 bases between them. Germline V CDR1 and CDR2: MNHEY, SMNVEV (reference sequence). CDR3 length equals 15 residues. The CDR3 loop is CASSLGGEWSYEQYF. The CDR3 DNA reads TGTGCCAGCAGTTTGGGGGGAGAGTGGTCCTACGAGCAGTACTTC.

The V call is TRBV9, the J call TRBJ2-3, with D perhaps given as TRBD1 or TRBD2 (6 bases each). The CDR3 is 15 residues long. V lost 0 bases, J lost 5 bases, and 13 bases lay in between. Germline loops: CDR1 SGDLS, CDR2 YYNGEE. DNA of the CDR3: TGTGCCAGCAGCGTAGCTGGAGGGGGAGGAGATACGCAGTATTTT. Protein product: CASSVAGGGGDTQYF. Using reference TRBV9 and TRBJ2-3 for the parts outside the CDR3, the full variable domain is DSGVTQTPKHLITATGQRVTLRCSPRSGDLSVYWYQQSLDQGLQFLIQYYNGEERAKGNILERFSAQQFPDLHSELNLSSLELGDSALYFCASSVAGGGGDTQYFGPGTRLTVL.

The chain joins TRBV5-1 to TRBJ2-1; no clear D. Looked up from germline, CDR1 is SGHRS and CDR2 is YFSETQ. The germline V and J ends were trimmed by 0 bases and 4 bases, with 14 bases remaining between them. The CDR3 has 16 residues. The CDR3 region is CASSLAGQPEYNEQFF. In DNA form, the CDR3 reads TGCGCCAGCAGCTTGGCCGGGCAGCCTGAGTACAATGAGCAGTTCTTC.

This clonotype appeared a few times. The chain links TRBV6-6 to TRBJ1-1; D is unresolved. Germline loops: CDR1 MNHNY, CDR2 SVGAGI (reference sequence). Trimming took off 3 bases at V and 1 base at J, with 9 bases between the two ends. The CDR3 totals 14 residues. The CDR3 spells CASSYRAENTEAFF. CDR3 in DNA: TGTGCCAGCAGTTATAGAGCGGAGAACACTGAAGCTTTCTTT.

On this clonotype itself: The junction departs from the called germline gene at one end, perhaps through a read error. The chain is built from TRBV29-1 and TRBJ2-1; D is ambiguous. The CDR3 consists of 16 residues. Germline assignment: CDR1 SQVTM and CDR2 ANQGSEA. CDR3 in amino acids: CGVINGEPSSYNEQFF. The DNA of the CDR3 is TGCGGCGTCATTAATGGAGAGCCGAGCTCCTACAATGAGCAGTTCTTC.

In its sample, this clonotype was seen a few times. The chain couples TRBV7-2 to TRBJ2-7; D may be TRBD2 (5 bases). In germline, CDR1 is SGHTA, CDR2 FQGNSA. The germline V and J ends were trimmed by 1 base and 3 bases, with 16 bases remaining between them. The CDR3 has 16 amino acids. The CDR3 here is CASSLVVDSEDYEQYF. Written as DNA, the CDR3 is TGTGCCAGCAGCTTAGTGGTGGATAGCGAGGACTACGAGCAGTACTTC.

This clonotype occurred a few times. The rearrangement uses TRBV30 and TRBJ2-6, with D possibly TRBD2 on 7 matching bases. The V gene lost 4 bases and the J gene lost 0 bases, with 16 bases spanning the gap. CDR1 is GTSNPN and CDR2 is SVGIG in the germline V gene (reference sequence). The length of the CDR3 is 17 residues. CDR3 region: CAWTLQGLYSGANVLTF. The CDR3 DNA follows: TGTGCCTGGACCCTACAGGGACTATACTCTGGGGCCAACGTCCTGACTTTC.

Regarding this clonotype: One end of the junction varies from germline; a read error may be responsible. The chain recombines TRBV6-6 with TRBJ1-1; maybe TRBD1 (5 bases). CDR1 is MNHNY and CDR2 is SVGAGI in the germline V gene (reference sequence). The CDR3 has 14 residues. This CDR3 reads CAGSYGQGGGEAFF. CDR3 in DNA: TGTGCCGGCAGTTACGGCCAGGGAGGTGGGGAAGCTTTCTTT.

This clonotype was counted only a few times. The chain uses TRBV20-1 and TRBJ2-7; 8 nucleotides align to TRBD2. Germline loops: CDR1 DFQATT, CDR2 SNEGSKA (reference sequence). The CDR3 contains 15 residues. The V gene end was trimmed by 0 bases and the J gene end by 4 bases; junction bases not matched to a gene: 8. The CDR3 nucleotides are TGCAGTGCTAGAGAGCGGGGCAGCGGGAGTTACGAGCAGTACTTC. It translates to CSARERGSGSYEQYF.

Only a few counts were recorded for this clonotype. The chain uses TRBV18 and TRBJ2-6; TRBD1 agrees at 7 bases. Germline-derived CDR1 and CDR2 are KGHSH and LQKENI. The length of the CDR3 is 18 residues. The ends lost 6 bases at V and 0 bases at J; junction bases unmatched: 11. The CDR3 bases are TGTGCCAGCTCCAAGTCACCGGGACAGACCTCTGGGGCCAACGTCCTGACTTTC. As protein: CASSKSPGQTSGANVLTF.

The V call is TRBV28, the J call TRBJ2-1; the match to TRBD1 covers 8 bases. The CDR3 runs to 19 residues. From germline, CDR1 is MDHEN and CDR2 SYDVKM. The V segment lost 3 bases and the J segment 0 bases; nucleotides outside the gene matches: 13. The CDR3 reads CASSFAFGQGISSYNEQFF. In DNA, the CDR3 is TGTGCCAGCAGTTTCGCTTTTGGACAGGGAATTAGCTCCTACAATGAGCAGTTCTTC.

The CDR3 nucleotides read TGTGCCAGCAGTTCCGATGGAAGACATAGCAATCAGCCCCAGCATTTT. Translated, it gives CASSSDGRHSNQPQHF. J is TRBJ1-5 and V is TRBV12-3 or TRBV12-4; D is uncertain. The CDR3 covers 16 residues. V gave up 4 bases and J gave up 0 bases, with 13 bases separating them.

The chain carries TRBV12-3 or TRBV12-4 and TRBJ2-7; D is unclear. The ends were cut back, 5 bases at V and 4 bases at J, with 18 bases in the middle. The CDR3 covers 15 residues. CDR3 residues: CASSPSVTLNYEQYF. The CDR3 nucleotides read TGTGCCAGCAGTCCCTCCGTGACACTGAATTACGAGCAGTACTTC.

On this clonotype: A much larger clone lies a single base off, so this may be a read error. The chain links TRBV13 to TRBJ2-1; perhaps TRBD1 as D (5 bases). There are 13 residues in the CDR3. Germline CDR1 is PRHDT and CDR2 is FYEKMQ (reference sequence). The CDR3 loop reads CASSNGRVNGQFF. The CDR3 bases are TGTGCCAGCAGCAATGGCAGGGTAAATGGGCAGTTCTTC.